This T cell receptor beta chain originates from a study of Graves' ophthalmopathy and Graves' hyperthyroidism. The authors amplified TCR beta CDR3 regions from RNA transcripts. Following a first-round RT-PCR that used HTBI primers, a second-round multiplex PCR was carried out. TCRdb re-derived calls from the multiplex PCR reads in MiXCR, one entry per CDR3 protein. The sample carries about 700,000 distinct CDR3 sequences, about two fifths recorded once. CDR1 and CDR2 (germline): DFQATT, SNEGSKA (reference sequence). V lost 3 bases and J 1 base, leaving 19 bases between the germline ends. The CDR3 runs 17 residues.

Sequenced: peripheral blood. The rearrangement joins TRBV20-1 to TRBJ1-5; a weak D match, TRBD1 (6 bases). This receptor was identified in an adult man with Graves' ophthalmopathy. CDR3: CSASPLQGFLSNQPQHF. In nucleotides, the CDR3 is TGCAGTGCTAGCCCCTTACAGGGATTTTTGAGCAATCAGCCCCAGCATTTT.